The entry below gives a single TCR beta chain sequence along with its context. The sample comes from a study of technical replicates of blood from a few donors. Profiled with immunoSEQ multiplex PCR; TCRdb holds only in-frame clones, not every one. The table lists over 90,000 clones, around 95% of them singletons. CDR3 length: 14 residues. CDR1 is SGHRS and CDR2 is YFSETQ in the germline V gene. Trimming took off 0 bases at V and 5 bases at J, with 9 bases between the two ends. This clonotype was sampled from a human donor in good health. The rearrangement uses TRBV5-1 and TRBJ1-5; no firm D call. Sequences were obtained from T cells isolated from PBMCs. CDR3 DNA: TGCGCCAGCAGCTTGGCCGGGAGTGATCAGCCCCAGCATTTT. As protein: CASSLAGSDQPQHF.